This T cell receptor (beta chain) was identified during a study of shared clonotypes between healthy human individuals. Germline V gives CDR1 MNHEY, CDR2 SVGAGI. Trimming cost V 2 bases and J 8 bases; bases outside gene matches: 5. The length of the CDR3 is 13 residues. Assay used: immunoSEQ multiplex PCR; TCRdb lists only in-frame clones, some missing. The sample lists some 550,000 clones, approximately 97% occurring once. The chain combines TRBV6-5 with TRBJ1-2; 7 nucleotides line up with TRBD1. The sample taken for sequencing was naive CD4+ T cells sorted from blood. Subset meaning: CD45RA+ positively selected. This receptor was obtained from a woman aged 25 to 45 in good health. CDR3 residues: CASSYRQGNGYTF. DNA of the CDR3: TGTGCCAGCAGTTACAGACAGGGTAACGGCTACACCTTC.